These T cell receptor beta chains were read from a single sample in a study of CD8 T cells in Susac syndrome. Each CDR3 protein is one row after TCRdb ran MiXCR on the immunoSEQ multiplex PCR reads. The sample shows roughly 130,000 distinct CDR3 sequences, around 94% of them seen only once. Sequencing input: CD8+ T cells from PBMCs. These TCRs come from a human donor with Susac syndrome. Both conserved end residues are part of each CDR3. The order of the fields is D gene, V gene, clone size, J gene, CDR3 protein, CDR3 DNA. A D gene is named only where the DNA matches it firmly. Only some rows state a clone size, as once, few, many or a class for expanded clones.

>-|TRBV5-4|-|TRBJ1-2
CASSLGAGNYGYTF
TGTGCCAGCAGCTTGGGGGCAGGGAACTATGGCTACACCTTC
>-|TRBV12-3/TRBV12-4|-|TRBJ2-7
CASRLDQGYEQYF
TGTGCCAGCAGGTTAGATCAGGGGTACGAGCAGTACTTC
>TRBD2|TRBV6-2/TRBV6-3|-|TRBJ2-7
CASSLLAGGTYEQYF
TGTGCCAGCAGCCTCTTAGCGGGGGGAACCTACGAGCAGTACTTC
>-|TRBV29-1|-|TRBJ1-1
CSALLQTGPEAFF
TGCAGCGCACTACTTCAGACCGGACCTGAAGCTTTCTTT
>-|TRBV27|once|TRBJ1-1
CASSFISESEAFF
TGTGCCAGCAGTTTTATTTCGGAATCTGAAGCTTTCTTT
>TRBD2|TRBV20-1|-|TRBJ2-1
CSAPDGGVYNEQFF
TGCAGTGCTCCCGACGGGGGGGTCTACAATGAGCAGTTCTTC
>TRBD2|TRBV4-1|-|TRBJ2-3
CASSQRGGLDTQYF
TGCGCCAGCAGCCAGCGGGGGGGCTTGGATACGCAGTATTTT
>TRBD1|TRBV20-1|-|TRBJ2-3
CSARPLPQGLSDTQYF
TGCAGTGCTCGCCCCCTGCCACAGGGGTTGTCTGATACGCAGTATTTT
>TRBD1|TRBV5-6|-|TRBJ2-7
CASSLGDRDEQYF
TGTGCCAGCAGCTTGGGAGACAGGGACGAGCAGTACTTC
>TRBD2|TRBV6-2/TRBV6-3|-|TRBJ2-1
CASSLSGGPDNEQFF
TGTGCCAGCAGCCTAAGCGGGGGCCCTGACAATGAGCAGTTCTTC
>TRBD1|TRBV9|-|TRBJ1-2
CASSPRQGLPEMSYTF
TGTGCCAGCAGCCCGAGACAGGGCCTCCCCGAAATGAGCTACACCTTC
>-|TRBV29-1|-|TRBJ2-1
CSVPETGPQQFF
TGCAGCGTTCCGGAAACCGGGCCCCAGCAGTTCTTC